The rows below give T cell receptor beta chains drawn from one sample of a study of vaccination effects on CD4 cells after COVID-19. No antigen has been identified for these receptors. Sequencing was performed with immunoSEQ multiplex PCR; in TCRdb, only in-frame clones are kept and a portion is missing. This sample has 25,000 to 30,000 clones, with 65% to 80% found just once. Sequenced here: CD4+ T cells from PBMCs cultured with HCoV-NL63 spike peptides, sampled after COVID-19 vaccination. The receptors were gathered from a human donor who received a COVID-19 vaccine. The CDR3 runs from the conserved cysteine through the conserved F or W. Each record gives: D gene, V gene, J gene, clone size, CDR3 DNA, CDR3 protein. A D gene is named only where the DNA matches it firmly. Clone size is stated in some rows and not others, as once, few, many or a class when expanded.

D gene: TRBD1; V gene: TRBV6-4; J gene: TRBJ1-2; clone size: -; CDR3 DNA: TGTGCCAGCAGCGAGGACAGGGACTATGGCTACACCTTC; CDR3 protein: CASSEDRDYGYTF
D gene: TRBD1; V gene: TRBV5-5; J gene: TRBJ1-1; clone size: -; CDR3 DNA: TGTGCCAGCAGCCGGACACGACAGGGGTTGAACACTGAAGCTTTCTTT; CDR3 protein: CASSRTRQGLNTEAFF
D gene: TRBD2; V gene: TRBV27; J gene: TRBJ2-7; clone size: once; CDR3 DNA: TGTGCCAGCAGTTCCGCCGGAGCGGGGAGCTCCTACGAGCAGTACTTC; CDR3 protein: CASSSAGAGSSYEQYF
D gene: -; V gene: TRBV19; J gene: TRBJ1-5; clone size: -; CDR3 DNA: TGTGCCAGCCGCCGACAGTTTGATCAGCCCCAGCATTTT; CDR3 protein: CASRRQFDQPQHF
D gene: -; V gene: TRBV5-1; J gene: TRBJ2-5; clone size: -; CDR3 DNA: TGCGCCAGCAGCTTTAGTACGGAGACCCAGTACTTC; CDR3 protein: CASSFSTETQYF
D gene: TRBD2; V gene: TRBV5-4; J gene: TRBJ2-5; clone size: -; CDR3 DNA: TGTGCCAGCAGTGCCACCGCTAGCGGGGGGAGCAGGATAAGAGAGACCCAGTACTTC; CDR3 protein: CASSATASGGSRIRETQYF
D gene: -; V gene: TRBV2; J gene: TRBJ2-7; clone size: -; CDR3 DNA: TGTGCCAGCAGTGAGACAGCCTGGGCCTACGAGCAGTACTTC; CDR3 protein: CASSETAWAYEQYF
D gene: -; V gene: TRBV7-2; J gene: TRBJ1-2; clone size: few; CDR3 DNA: TGTGCCAGCAGCCCCCGCGGGGCTAACTATGGCTACACCTTC; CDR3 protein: CASSPRGANYGYTF
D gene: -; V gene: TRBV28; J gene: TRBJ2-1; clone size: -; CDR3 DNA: TGTGCCAGCAGTGACCGAAAATACAGCTCCTACAATGAGCAGTTCTTC; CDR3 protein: CASSDRKYSSYNEQFF
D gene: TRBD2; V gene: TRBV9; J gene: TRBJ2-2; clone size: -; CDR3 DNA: TGTGCCAGCAGCGAGGGACTAGCGGCGAACACCGGGGAGCTGTTTTTT; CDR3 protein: CASSEGLAANTGELFF
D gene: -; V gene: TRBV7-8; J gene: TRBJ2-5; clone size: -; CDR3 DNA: TGTGCCAGCAGAACATTTAGGGGGAGGGCCATGGAGACCCAGTACTTC; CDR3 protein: CASRTFRGRAMETQYF
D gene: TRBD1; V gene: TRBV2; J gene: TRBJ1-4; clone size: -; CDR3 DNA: TGTGCCAGCTACGGGAAGGGGACAGGGGGAGAAAAACTGTTTTTT; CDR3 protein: CASYGKGTGGEKLFF
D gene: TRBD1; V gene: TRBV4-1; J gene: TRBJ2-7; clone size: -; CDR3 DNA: TGCGCCAGCAGCCAAGAGAGGACAGGCGGAAACTACGAGCAGTACTTC; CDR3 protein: CASSQERTGGNYEQYF
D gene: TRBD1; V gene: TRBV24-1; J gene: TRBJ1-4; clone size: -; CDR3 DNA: TGTGCCACCAGTAGGGGGCCTTATGAAAAACTGTTTTTT; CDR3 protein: CATSRGPYEKLFF
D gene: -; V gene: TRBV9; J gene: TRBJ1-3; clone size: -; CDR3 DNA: TGTGCCAGCAGCGTAGGGTCGATAGCTGGAAACACCATATATTTT; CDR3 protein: CASSVGSIAGNTIYF
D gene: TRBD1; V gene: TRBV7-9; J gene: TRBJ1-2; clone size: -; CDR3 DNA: TGTGCCAGCAGCCCCCGACAGGGGGAGAAGGACTATGGCTACACCTTC; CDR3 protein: CASSPRQGEKDYGYTF